This passage covers 13 T cell receptor beta chains from one sample sequenced in a study of CD8 T cells in ankylosing spondylitis. TCRdb independently ran MiXCR on the 5' RACE reads; one entry per CDR3 protein. The data hold 270,000 or so distinct CDR3 sequences, with 18% observed a single time. Sequenced: blood, either unsorted or a sorted T cell fraction (not recorded which). Source of these receptors: a male donor with ankylosing spondylitis or in good health (not recorded which).

This clonotype occurred a few times. The chain combines TRBV7-6 with TRBJ1-2; D is uncertain. This CDR3 spans 11 amino acids. Trimming shortened V by 8 bases and J by 8 bases, and 12 bases separated the two germline ends. Germline lookup yields CDR1 SGHVS and CDR2 FNYEAQ. This CDR3 is CASSDPGGYTF. The CDR3 coding sequence is TGTGCCAGCTCCGATCCGGGGGGCTACACCTTC.

This sequence joins TRBV11-1 and TRBJ2-7; TRBD2 agrees at 10 bases. The J segment lost 0 bases and the V segment lost 0 bases, leaving 8 bases of the junction unmatched. CDR3 length: 18 residues. Germline CDR1 SGHAT, CDR2 FQDESV (reference sequence). CDR3 in DNA: TGTGCCAGCAGCTTAGCGACCGATCTAGCGGGAGTCTCCTACGAGCAGTACTTC. This translates into CASSLATDLAGVSYEQYF.

The chain carries TRBV20-1 and TRBJ2-5; 13 bases are shared with TRBD2. Germline-derived CDR1 and CDR2 are DFQATT and SNEGSKA (reference sequence). V was clipped by 3 bases and J by 5 bases; unmatched bases: 15. This CDR3 is 18 amino acids long. The CDR3 DNA reads TGCAGTGCTAGTCCGGGGGGGACTAGCGGGGTCGGGTTGGAGACCCAGTACTTC. This gives the protein CSASPGGTSGVGLETQYF.

V usage is TRBV12-3 or TRBV12-4 and J usage is TRBJ2-3, with D uncertain. The V end was cut by 5 bases, the J end by 4 bases, with 19 bases between. The CDR3 is 16 amino acids. The CDR3 loop is CASSPVGQAPPDTQYF. The CDR3 DNA is TGTGCCAGCAGTCCGGTCGGGCAGGCCCCCCCAGATACGCAGTATTTT.

The J gene is TRBJ2-1, the V gene TRBV27, with TRBD2 identical over 14 bases. Germline trimming cut 7 bases from V and 8 bases from J; bases unmatched to any gene: 13. This CDR3 contains 17 residues. Germline CDR1 MNHEY, CDR2 SMNVEV (reference sequence). The DNA of the CDR3 is TGTGCCAGCACCAAACGAGCCGGGACTAGCGGGAGTTATGAGCAGTTCTTC. This encodes CASTKRAGTSGSYEQFF.

This clonotype was seen more than once but under ten times. The gene calls are TRBV6-5 and TRBJ2-1; 12 positions match TRBD2. CDR1 MNHEY and CDR2 SVGAGI come from the germline V gene. Germline trimming cut 0 bases from V and 6 bases from J; bases unmatched to any gene: 3. The length of the CDR3 is 16 residues. The CDR3 loop reads CASSYSLAGGANEQFF. The CDR3 DNA follows: TGTGCCAGCAGTTACTCACTAGCGGGAGGTGCCAATGAGCAGTTCTTC.

The V and J genes are TRBV4-3 and TRBJ2-7; the D gene is possibly TRBD1 (6 bases). CDR1 is LGHNA and CDR2 is YSLEER in the germline V gene. The V end was cut by 0 bases, the J end by 1 base, with 10 bases between. CDR3 size: 15 residues. The CDR3 DNA sequence: TGCGCCAGCAGCCAAGATGGGACACCGTCCTACGAGCAGTACTTC. It specifies CASSQDGTPSYEQYF.

There are many counts of this clonotype. The chain's CDR3 is CASSPPGNEQFF. DNA of the CDR3: TGTGCCAGCAGCCCCCCCGGGAATGAGCAGTTCTTC. This chain uses TRBV7-9 with TRBJ2-1; D gene ambiguous. CDR1 is SEHNR, CDR2 FQNEAQ, per germline (reference sequence). V lost 5 bases and J 7 bases, leaving 9 bases between the germline ends. The CDR3 loop spans 12 amino acids.

This clonotype has just a few counts. This chain connects TRBV15 to TRBJ2-7; D remains ambiguous. This CDR3 is built from 14 residues. The V end was cut by 0 bases, the J end by 13 bases, with 19 bases between. In germline, CDR1 is LNHNV, CDR2 YYDKDF (reference sequence). CDR3 in DNA: TGTGCCACCAGCAGAGATCTCTCAAGGCTTCAAGTCTACTTC. As protein: CATSRDLSRLQVYF.

This chain uses TRBV29-1 with TRBJ1-1; D gene uncertain. Per the germline V gene, CDR1 is SQVTM and CDR2 is ANQGSEA. V lost 4 bases to trimming and J lost 1 base, with 4 bases between them. The CDR3 has 11 amino acids. CDR3 coding DNA: TGCAGCGTTGCCGAGAACACTGAAGCTTTCTTT. Translated: CSVAENTEAFF.

This clonotype occurred a few times. The CDR3 nucleotides are TGTGCCAGCACCCAAGGGGGCCTAGCATCCGAGACCCAGTACTTC. As protein: CASTQGGLASETQYF. V and J are TRBV12-3 or TRBV12-4 and TRBJ2-5; 7 bases line up with TRBD1. The CDR3 is made up of 15 amino acids. J gave up 5 bases and V 7 bases, and 13 bases lay outside the gene matches.

Only a few counts were recorded for this clonotype. Here the CDR3 DNA reads TGTGCCAGCAGCCGACTAGCGGGAGGCTTCTATGAGCAGTTCTTC. It translates to CASSRLAGGFYEQFF. V is TRBV27 and J is TRBJ2-1; 13 positions agree with TRBD2. CDR3 length equals 15 residues. V lost 6 bases, J lost 8 bases, and 7 bases stayed unmatched. The V gene's germline CDR1 is MNHEY and CDR2 SMNVEV (reference sequence).

The V gene is TRBV6-2 or TRBV6-3, the J gene TRBJ1-2, with D perhaps matching TRBD1 (5 bases). Germline-derived CDR1 and CDR2 are MNHEY and SVGEGT. CDR3 length: 13 amino acids. Trimming shortened V by 6 bases and J by 5 bases, and 13 bases separated the two germline ends. CDR3 DNA: TGTGCCAGCAGGCAGACGGGGGATTATGGCTACACCTTC. Translating it yields CASRQTGDYGYTF.